This TCR beta chain was captured in a study of blood T cell repertoires in COVID-19. Study overall: Some COVID-19 samples were acute and others convalescent; all came from the United States, Italy and Spain.

V was clipped by 2 bases and J by 4 bases, with 14 bases between them. CDR1 is SSHAT, CDR2 FNYEAQ, per germline (reference sequence). This CDR3 has 15 amino acids. The cohort comprised adults aged about 18 to 100 years residing in about 25 US areas. Repertoires were generated with immunoSEQ multiplex PCR, while TCRdb's copy carries only in-frame clones and drops some. Of approximately 210,000 clones listed, 70% to 85% are singletons. Material: PBMCs or T cells enriched from blood (not recorded which). The chain carries TRBV7-7 and TRBJ2-5; maybe TRBD1 (6 bases). This sequence was found in an older woman who had recovered from COVID-19. CDR3 in DNA: TGTGCCAGCAGCTTATGGGGGCAGGAGGCAGAGACCCAGTACTTC. Protein: CASSLWGQEAETQYF.